This T cell receptor (beta chain) is from a study of T-cell memory formation after mild COVID-19. Study results and caveats: Researchers could not confirm that second-wave clones peaking on day 37 targeted SARS-CoV-2. Contracting CD4+ clones lay largely in CM and EM, with CD8+ ones residing in EMRA.

TCRdb re-called the 5' RACE reads with MiXCR, one entry per CDR3 protein. The table lists a few hundred thousand distinct CDR3 sequences, roughly 21% of them singletons, with roughly 21% in the top ten. This CDR3 is built from 15 residues. Trimming removed 3 bases from V and 7 bases from J; junction bases left unmatched: 7. Germline V gene data show CDR1 as ENHRY and CDR2 as SYGVKD. This clonotype was recorded a few times. Its antigen is still unknown. Sequenced: PBMCs or a T cell subset sorted from them (not recorded which). The receptor was derived from a man between 18 and 35 years old who had mild COVID-19 (a few samples of this study predate the infection). Cell type and time point are not known. The chain joins TRBV10-3 to TRBJ2-1, with 9 bases that match TRBD2. The CDR3 sequence: CAISDLTSGWNEQFF. The DNA of the CDR3 is TGTGCCATCAGTGATCTGACTAGCGGTTGGAATGAGCAGTTCTTC.